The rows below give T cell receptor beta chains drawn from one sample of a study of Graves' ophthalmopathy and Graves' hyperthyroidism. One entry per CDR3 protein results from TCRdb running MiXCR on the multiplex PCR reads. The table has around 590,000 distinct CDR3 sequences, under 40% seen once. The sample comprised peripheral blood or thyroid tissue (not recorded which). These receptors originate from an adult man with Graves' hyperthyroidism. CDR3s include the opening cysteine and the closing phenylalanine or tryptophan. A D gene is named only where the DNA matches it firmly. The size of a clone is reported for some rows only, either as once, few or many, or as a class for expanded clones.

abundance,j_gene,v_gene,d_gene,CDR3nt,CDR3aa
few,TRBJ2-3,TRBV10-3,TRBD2,TGTGCCATCAGCGGGACTAGCGGGAGTGATACGCAGTATTTT,CAISGTSGSDTQYF
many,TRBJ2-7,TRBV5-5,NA,TGTGCCAGCAGCTTGTCTGCAGGATACGAGCAGTACTTC,CASSLSAGYEQYF
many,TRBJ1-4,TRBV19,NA,TGTGCCAGTAGTATAGACGGATTTAATGAAAAACTGTTTTTT,CASSIDGFNEKLFF
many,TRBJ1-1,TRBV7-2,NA,TGTGCCAGCAGTCGTATGACAAGTGAAGCTTTCTTT,CASSRMTSEAFF
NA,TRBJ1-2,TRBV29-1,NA,TGCAGCGTTGACCCGGGGGGCTACACCTTC,CSVDPGGYTF
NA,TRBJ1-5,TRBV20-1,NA,TGCAGGGCTAGGTGGCAGGCGGATCAGCCCCAGCATTTT,CRARWQADQPQHF
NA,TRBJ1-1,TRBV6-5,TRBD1,TGTGCCAGCAATCCGACAGGGGGCTCGGGCACTGAAGCTTTCTTT,CASNPTGGSGTEAFF
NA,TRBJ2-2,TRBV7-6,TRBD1,TGTGCCAGCAGCACCGGGACAGAGAGAAACACCGGGGAGCTGTTTTTT,CASSTGTERNTGELFF
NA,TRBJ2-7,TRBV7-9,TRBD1,TGTGCCAGCAGCCTCCGGGACAGCGTTTACGAGCAGTACTTC,CASSLRDSVYEQYF
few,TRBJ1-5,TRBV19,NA,TGTGCCAGTAGTATGGACCCGCGGGTGCCCCAGCATTTT,CASSMDPRVPQHF
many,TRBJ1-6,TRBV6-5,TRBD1,TGTGCCAGCAGTGCCCCGACAGGGAGCTATAATTCACCCCTCCACTTT,CASSAPTGSYNSPLHF
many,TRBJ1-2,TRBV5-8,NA,TGTGCCAGCAGCTTGAATGTCTTAGCCTATGGCTACACCTTC,CASSLNVLAYGYTF
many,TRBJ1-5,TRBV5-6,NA,TGTGCCAGCAGCTTAACAGGTTATCAGCCCCAGCATTTT,CASSLTGYQPQHF
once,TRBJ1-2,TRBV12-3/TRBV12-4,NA,TGTGCCAGCAGGTCTCGTCAGGGTCAGTATGGCTACACCTTC,CASRSRQGQYGYTF
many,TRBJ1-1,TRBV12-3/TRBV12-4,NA,TGTGCCAGCAGTAACCGGGCAAGTAGTGAAGCTTTCTTT,CASSNRASSEAFF
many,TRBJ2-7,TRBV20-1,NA,TGCAGTGCTAGCCCCCTGGTACAGGGTAAGACGGTGCAGTACTTC,CSASPLVQGKTVQYF
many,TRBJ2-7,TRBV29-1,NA,TGCAGCGTTGAAGATCTTAGGCCAGAGCAGTACTTC,CSVEDLRPEQYF
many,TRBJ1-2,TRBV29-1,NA,TGCAGCGGAGGACACGGAGACTACACCTTC,CSGGHGDYTF
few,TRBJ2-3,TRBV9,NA,TGTGCCAGCAGCGCAGCGGGAGATACGCAGTATTTT,CASSAAGDTQYF
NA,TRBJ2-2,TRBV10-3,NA,TGTGCCATCAGGGCCTTAAACACCGGGGAGCTGTTTTTT,CAIRALNTGELFF
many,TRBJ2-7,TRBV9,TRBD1,TGTGCCAGCAGCGTAGATGGACAGGGAAGGCCCTACGAGCAGTACTTC,CASSVDGQGRPYEQYF
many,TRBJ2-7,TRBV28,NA,TGTGCCAGCAGAGAGGGGGGATACGAGCAGTACTTC,CASREGGYEQYF
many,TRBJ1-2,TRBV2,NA,TGTGCCAGCACCGAGACGGAAGGGATGGATGGCTACACCTTC,CASTETEGMDGYTF
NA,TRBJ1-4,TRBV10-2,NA,TGCGCCAGCAGTGAGGGACTAGCGGCCTGGAATGAAAAACTGTTTTTT,CASSEGLAAWNEKLFF
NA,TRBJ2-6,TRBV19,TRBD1,TGTGCCTGTAGGACAGGAACCTCTGGGGCCAACGTCCTGACTTTC,CACRTGTSGANVLTF
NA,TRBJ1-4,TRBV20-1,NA,TGCAGTGCTTGCCGGGACACTAGCAATCAGCCCCAGTTTGGTGAAAAACTGTTTTTT,CSACRDTSNQPQFGEKLFF
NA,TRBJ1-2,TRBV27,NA,TGTGCCAGCAGTTTATCTGGGGGCGCGGGCTATGGCTACACCTTC,CASSLSGGAGYGYTF
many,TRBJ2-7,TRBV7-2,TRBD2,TGTGCCAGCAGCTTAGCTAGCGGGAACTACTACGAGCAGTACTTC,CASSLASGNYYEQYF
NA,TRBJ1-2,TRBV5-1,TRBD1,TGCGCCAGCAGCTTCGGACAGGGTACGGGCTATGGCTACACCTTC,CASSFGQGTGYGYTF
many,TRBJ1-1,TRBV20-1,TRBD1,TGCAGTGCGCCCATTGGACAGGCGAACACTGAAGCTTTCTTT,CSAPIGQANTEAFF
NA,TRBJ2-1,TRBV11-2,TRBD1,TGTGCCAGCAGCTTTGACAGGGGGGATGAGCAGTTCTTC,CASSFDRGDEQFF
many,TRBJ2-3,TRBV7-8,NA,TGTGCCAGCAGCTTGGGCTGGGACTCACGCACAGATACGCAGTATTTT,CASSLGWDSRTDTQYF